The sequence of this TCR beta chain was determined in a study of blood T cells in healthy people across ages. The germline V gene encodes CDR1 MNHEY and CDR2 SMNVEV (reference sequence). CDR3 size: 16 residues. Remarks on this clonotype: The junction departs from germline at one end; a sequencing error may be responsible.

Together with a sample-barcoded 5' primer, a J-beta primer mix was included in a second PCR lasting roughly 6 to 12 cycles. Every sample gave at least 2.5 million paired-end reads containing CDR3. MiXCR, applied by TCRdb to the 5' RACE reads, yields one record per CDR3 protein. The sample includes under 2,000,000 distinct CDR3 sequences, approximately 50% of them seen just once. The sequence was collected from a woman aged 35 to 49 in good health. J is TRBJ2-7 and V is TRBV27, with 7 bases matching TRBD2. The sequencing sample was made of blood. The CDR3 DNA reads TGTGGCAGCTCTTTTGGTCCTAGCGGAAAATCCTACGAGCAGTACTTC. Encoded protein: CGSSFGPSGKSYEQYF.